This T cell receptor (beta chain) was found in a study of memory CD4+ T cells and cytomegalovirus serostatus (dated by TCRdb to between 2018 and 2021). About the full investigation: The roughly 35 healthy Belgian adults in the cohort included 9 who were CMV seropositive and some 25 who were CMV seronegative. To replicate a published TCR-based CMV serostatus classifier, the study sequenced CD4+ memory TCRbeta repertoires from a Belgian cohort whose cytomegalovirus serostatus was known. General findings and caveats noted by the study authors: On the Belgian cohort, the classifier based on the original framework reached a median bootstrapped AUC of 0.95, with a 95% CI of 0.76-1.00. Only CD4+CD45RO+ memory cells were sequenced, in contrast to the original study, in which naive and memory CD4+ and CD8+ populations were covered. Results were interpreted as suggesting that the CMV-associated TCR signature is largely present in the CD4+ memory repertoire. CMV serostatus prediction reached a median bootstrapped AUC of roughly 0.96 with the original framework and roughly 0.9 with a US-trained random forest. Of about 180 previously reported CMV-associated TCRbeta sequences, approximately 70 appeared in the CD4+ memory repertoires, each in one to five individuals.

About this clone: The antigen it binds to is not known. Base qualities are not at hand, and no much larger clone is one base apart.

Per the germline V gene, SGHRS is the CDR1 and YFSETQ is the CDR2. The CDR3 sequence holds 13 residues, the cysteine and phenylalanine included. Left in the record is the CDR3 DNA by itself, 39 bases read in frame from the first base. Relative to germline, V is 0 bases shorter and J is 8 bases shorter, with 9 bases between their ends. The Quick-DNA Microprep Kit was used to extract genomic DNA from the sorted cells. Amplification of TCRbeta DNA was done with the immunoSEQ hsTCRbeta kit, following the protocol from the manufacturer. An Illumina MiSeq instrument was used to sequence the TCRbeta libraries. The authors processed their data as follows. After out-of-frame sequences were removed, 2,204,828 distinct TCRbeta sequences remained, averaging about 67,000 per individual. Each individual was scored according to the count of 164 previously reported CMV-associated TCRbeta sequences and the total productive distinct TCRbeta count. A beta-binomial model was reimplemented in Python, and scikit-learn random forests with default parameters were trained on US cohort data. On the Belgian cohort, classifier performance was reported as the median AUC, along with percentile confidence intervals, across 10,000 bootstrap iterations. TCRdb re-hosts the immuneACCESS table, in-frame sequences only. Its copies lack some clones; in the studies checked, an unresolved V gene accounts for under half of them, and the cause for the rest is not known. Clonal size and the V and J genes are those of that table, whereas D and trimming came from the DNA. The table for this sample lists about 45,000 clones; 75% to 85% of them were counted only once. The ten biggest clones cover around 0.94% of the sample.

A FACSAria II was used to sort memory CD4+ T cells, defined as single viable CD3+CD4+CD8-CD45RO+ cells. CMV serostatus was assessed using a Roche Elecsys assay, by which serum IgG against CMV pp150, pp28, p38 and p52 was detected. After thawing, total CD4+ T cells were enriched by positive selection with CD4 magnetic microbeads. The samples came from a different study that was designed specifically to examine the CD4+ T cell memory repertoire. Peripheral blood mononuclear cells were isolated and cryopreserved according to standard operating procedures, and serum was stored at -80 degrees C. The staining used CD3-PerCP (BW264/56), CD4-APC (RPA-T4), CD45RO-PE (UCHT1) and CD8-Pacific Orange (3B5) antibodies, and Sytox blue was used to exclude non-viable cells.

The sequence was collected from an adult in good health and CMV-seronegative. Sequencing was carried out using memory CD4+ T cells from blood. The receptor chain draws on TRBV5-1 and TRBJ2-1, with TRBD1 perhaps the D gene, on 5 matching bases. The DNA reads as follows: TGCGCCAGCAGCTTGGTCCAGGGCTATGAGCAGTTCTTC. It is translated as CASSLVQGYEQFF.